A selection of T cell receptor beta chains follows, all from one sample in a study of shared clonotypes between healthy human individuals. Method: immunoSEQ multiplex PCR; TCRdb's copy keeps in-frame clones and lacks some. This sample yields 2,500,000 or so clones, of which roughly nine tenths are seen a single time; around 0.14% belongs to the top ten. What was sequenced was naive CD4+ T cells sorted from blood. These receptors were taken from a man aged 18 to 30 in good health. The CDR3 runs from the conserved cysteine through the conserved F or W. The order of the fields is D gene, V gene, CDR3 length, clone size, J gene, CDR3 protein, CDR3 DNA. D genes are given only for firm matches. Part of the rows lack a size; the others show once, few, many or a class for expanded clones.

D: -
V: TRBV5-4
length: 13
size: once
J: TRBJ2-1
CDR3: CASSLVLYNEQFF
DNA: TGTGCCAGCAGCTTGGTTTTATACAATGAGCAGTTCTTC

D: -
V: TRBV18
length: 16
size: -
J: TRBJ2-2
CDR3: CASSPPVGEWTGELFF
DNA: TGTGCCAGCTCACCACCTGTGGGGGAATGGACCGGGGAGCTGTTTTTT

D: -
V: TRBV19
length: 15
size: -
J: TRBJ1-1
CDR3: CASSVGVLLNTEAFF
DNA: TGTGCCAGTAGTGTGGGGGTCCTTCTTAACACTGAAGCTTTCTTT

D: -
V: TRBV4-3
length: 16
size: -
J: TRBJ2-7
CDR3: CASSQARGPTPYEQYF
DNA: TGCGCCAGCAGCCAAGCCAGGGGACCTACTCCCTACGAGCAGTACTTC

D: TRBD1
V: TRBV7-2
length: 15
size: -
J: TRBJ2-5
CDR3: CASSLGWDRKETQYF
DNA: TGTGCCAGCAGCTTAGGCTGGGACAGGAAAGAGACCCAGTACTTC

D: TRBD1
V: TRBV28
length: 14
size: -
J: TRBJ1-1
CDR3: CASTPGDRDTEAFF
DNA: TGTGCCAGCACCCCGGGGGACAGGGACACTGAAGCTTTCTTT

D: TRBD2
V: TRBV5-1
length: 15
size: -
J: TRBJ2-3
CDR3: CASSLAGGRTDTQYF
DNA: TGCGCCAGCAGCTTGGCGGGGGGGCGCACAGATACGCAGTATTTT

D: -
V: TRBV5-4
length: 12
size: -
J: TRBJ2-7
CDR3: CASSPGPGEQYF
DNA: TGTGCCAGCAGCCCCGGACCAGGGGAGCAGTACTTC

D: TRBD1
V: TRBV5-1
length: 15
size: -
J: TRBJ2-3
CDR3: CASSLGQGLVDTQYF
DNA: TGCGCCAGCAGCTTGGGACAGGGATTGGTAGATACGCAGTATTTT

D: TRBD1
V: TRBV27
length: 15
size: -
J: TRBJ2-1
CDR3: CASSDRDRGRHEQFF
DNA: TGTGCCAGCAGTGACCGGGACAGGGGCAGGCATGAGCAGTTCTTC

D: -
V: TRBV1
length: 16
size: -
J: TRBJ2-7
CDR3: CTSSQDLGGSAYEQYF
DNA: TGCACCAGCAGCCAAGATTTAGGCGGGAGTGCCTACGAGCAGTACTTC

D: -
V: TRBV2
length: 14
size: once
J: TRBJ1-1
CDR3: CASGISRTGSEAFF
DNA: TGTGCCAGCGGTATAAGCCGAACGGGTTCTGAAGCTTTCTTT

D: -
V: TRBV5-1
length: 15
size: -
J: TRBJ2-1
CDR3: CASSLVPGEKNEQFF
DNA: TGCGCCAGCAGCTTGGTTCCGGGGGAGAAGAATGAGCAGTTCTTC

D: TRBD1
V: TRBV6-4
length: 16
size: -
J: TRBJ2-7
CDR3: CASIRDRGHRSYEQYF
DNA: TGTGCCAGCATTCGGGACAGGGGGCACCGGTCCTACGAGCAGTACTTC

D: -
V: TRBV10-2
length: 13
size: -
J: TRBJ1-1
CDR3: CASSESGNTEAFF
DNA: TGCGCCAGCAGTGAATCAGGGAACACTGAAGCTTTCTTT

D: -
V: TRBV19
length: 18
size: -
J: TRBJ2-5
CDR3: CASSIDQGPAKSRETQYF
DNA: TGTGCCAGTAGTATAGATCAAGGCCCCGCCAAATCCAGAGAGACCCAGTACTTC

D: -
V: TRBV7-9
length: 17
size: -
J: TRBJ2-5
CDR3: CASSLAPPGANQETQYF
DNA: TGTGCCAGCAGCTTAGCGCCTCCAGGGGCTAACCAAGAGACCCAGTACTTC

D: -
V: TRBV10-3
length: 13
size: once
J: TRBJ2-7
CDR3: CAIGRLGLGEQYF
DNA: TGTGCCATCGGGAGGCTAGGGTTAGGCGAGCAGTACTTC

D: -
V: TRBV19
length: 13
size: -
J: TRBJ1-3
CDR3: CASSTGQGNTIYF
DNA: TGTGCCAGTAGTACGGGACAAGGAAACACCATATATTTT

D: -
V: TRBV11-2
length: 13
size: -
J: TRBJ2-5
CDR3: CASSYGFQETQYF
DNA: TGTGCCAGCAGCTACGGTTTCCAAGAGACCCAGTACTTC

D: -
V: TRBV30
length: 13
size: once
J: TRBJ1-5
CDR3: CAWSGQPNQPQHF
DNA: TGTGCCTGGAGTGGTCAGCCGAATCAGCCCCAGCATTTT

D: -
V: TRBV5-6
length: 13
size: -
J: TRBJ2-2
CDR3: CASSLGQFGELFF
DNA: TGTGCCAGCAGTCTCGGGCAGTTCGGGGAGCTGTTTTTT

D: -
V: TRBV30
length: 12
size: -
J: TRBJ1-3
CDR3: CAWSGSWDTIYF
DNA: TGTGCCTGGAGTGGGTCTTGGGACACCATATATTTT

D: -
V: TRBV4-3
length: 14
size: -
J: TRBJ1-2
CDR3: CASSQVDRFNGYTF
DNA: TGCGCCAGCAGCCAAGTAGACAGGTTTAATGGCTACACCTTC

D: TRBD1
V: TRBV19
length: 15
size: -
J: TRBJ1-3
CDR3: CASSPWTGAGNTIYF
DNA: TGTGCCAGTAGCCCTTGGACAGGGGCTGGAAACACCATATATTTT

D: -
V: TRBV28
length: 13
size: -
J: TRBJ2-3
CDR3: CASSSPHTDTQYF
DNA: TGTGCCAGCAGTTCACCCCACACAGATACGCAGTATTTT

D: TRBD1
V: TRBV6-5
length: 14
size: few
J: TRBJ1-1
CDR3: CASSSGTENTEAFF
DNA: TGTGCCAGCAGTTCCGGGACAGAGAACACTGAAGCTTTCTTT